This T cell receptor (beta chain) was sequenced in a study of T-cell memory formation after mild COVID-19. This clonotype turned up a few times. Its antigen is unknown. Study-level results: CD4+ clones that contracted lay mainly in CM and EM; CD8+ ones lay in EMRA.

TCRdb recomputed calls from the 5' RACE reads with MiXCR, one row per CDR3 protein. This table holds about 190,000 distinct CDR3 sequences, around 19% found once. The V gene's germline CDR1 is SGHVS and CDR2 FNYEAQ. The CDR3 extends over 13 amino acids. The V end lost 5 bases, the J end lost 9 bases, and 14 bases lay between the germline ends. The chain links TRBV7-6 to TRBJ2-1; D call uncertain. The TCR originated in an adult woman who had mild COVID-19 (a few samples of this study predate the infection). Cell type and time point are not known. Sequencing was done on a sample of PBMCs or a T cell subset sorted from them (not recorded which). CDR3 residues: CASSLGQRTEQFF. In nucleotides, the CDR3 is TGTGCCAGCAGCCTGGGTCAGCGCACTGAGCAGTTCTTC.